The TCR beta chain described here comes from a study of PD-1 blockade in mismatch repair-deficient tumors. Germline-derived CDR1 and CDR2 are SGHTA and FQGTGA. V lost 1 base to trimming and J lost 0 bases; unmatched junction nucleotides: 5. The CDR3 spans 18 residues. Some clones are missing from TCRdb's copy, which holds only in-frame ones; the method was immunoSEQ multiplex PCR. In the table there are just under 80,000 clones, roughly 80% of which are singletons. The chain carries TRBV7-3 and TRBJ2-1, with 11 bases that match TRBD2. This sequence was found in an adult with mismatch repair-deficient cancer. Specimen: peripheral blood, collected 44 weeks after starting pembrolizumab. The DNA for the CDR3 is TGTGCCAGCAGCTTAAAACCCACTAGCGGGAGCTCCTACAATGAGCAGTTCTTC. This translates into CASSLKPTSGSSYNEQFF.